Included here is one T cell receptor beta chain sequence, with context. The germline gives CDR1 KGHSH, CDR2 LQKENI. V gave up 5 bases and J gave up 7 bases, with 12 bases separating them. The CDR3 extends over 14 amino acids. This sample was taken from a study of blood T cell repertoires in COVID-19. About the research overall: Samples of COVID-19 (acute and convalescent) were obtained from the United States, Italy and Spain.

Seattle-derived patients entered the study during active infection and were followed longitudinally. Assay used: immunoSEQ multiplex PCR; TCRdb lists only in-frame clones, some missing. There are under 200,000 clones in the sample; around 87% occur only once, and around 0.6% lies in the top ten. Material: peripheral blood. This clonotype was sampled from a man aged 55 to 70 with COVID-19, enrolled during active disease. The genes are TRBV18 and TRBJ1-6, with D possibly being TRBD1 (5 bases). In DNA, the CDR3 is TGTGCCAGCTCAATCCAGGGTAGCAATTCACCCCTCCACTTT. Protein: CASSIQGSNSPLHF.